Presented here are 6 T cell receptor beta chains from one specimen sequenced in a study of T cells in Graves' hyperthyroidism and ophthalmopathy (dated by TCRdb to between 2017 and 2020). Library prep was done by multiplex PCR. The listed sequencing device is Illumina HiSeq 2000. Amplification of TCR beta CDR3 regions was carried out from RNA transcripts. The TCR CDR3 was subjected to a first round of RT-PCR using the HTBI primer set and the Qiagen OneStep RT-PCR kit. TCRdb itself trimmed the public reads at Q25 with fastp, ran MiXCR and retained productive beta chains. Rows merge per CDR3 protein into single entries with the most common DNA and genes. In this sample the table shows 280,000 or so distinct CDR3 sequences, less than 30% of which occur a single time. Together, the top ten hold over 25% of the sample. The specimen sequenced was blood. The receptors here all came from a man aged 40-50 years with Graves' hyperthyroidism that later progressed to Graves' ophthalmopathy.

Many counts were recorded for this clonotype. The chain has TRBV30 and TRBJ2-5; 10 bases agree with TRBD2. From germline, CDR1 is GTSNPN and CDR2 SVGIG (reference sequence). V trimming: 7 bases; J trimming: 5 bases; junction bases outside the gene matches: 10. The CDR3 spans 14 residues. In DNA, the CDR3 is TGTGCCTCCCCGTCAGCGGGAGGGCCCGAGACCCAGTACTTC. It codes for CASPSAGGPETQYF.

The CDR3 DNA reads TGTGCCAGCAGCTTAGAAGCACCTCCGAACACTGAAGCTTTCTTT. Translating it yields CASSLEAPPNTEAFF. The chain couples TRBV11-2 to TRBJ1-1; D is undetermined. Trimming took 0 bases from V and 1 from J, leaving 9 bases between them. This CDR3 region has 15 residues. Germline CDR1 and CDR2: SGHAT and FQNNGV.

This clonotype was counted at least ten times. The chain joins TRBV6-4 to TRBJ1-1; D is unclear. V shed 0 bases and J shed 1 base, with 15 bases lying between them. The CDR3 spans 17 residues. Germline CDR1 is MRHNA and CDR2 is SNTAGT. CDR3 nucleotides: TGTGCCAGCAGTGACTCCAGAGGGAACAATAAGAACACTGAAGCTTTCTTT. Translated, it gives CASSDSRGNNKNTEAFF.

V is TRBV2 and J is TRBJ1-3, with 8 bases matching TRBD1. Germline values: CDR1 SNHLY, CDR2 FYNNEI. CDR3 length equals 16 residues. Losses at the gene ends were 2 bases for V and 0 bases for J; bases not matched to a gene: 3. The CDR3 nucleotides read TGTGCCAGCAGTGAAAGAGGACAGGGCTCTGGAAACACCATATATTTT. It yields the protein CASSERGQGSGNTIYF.

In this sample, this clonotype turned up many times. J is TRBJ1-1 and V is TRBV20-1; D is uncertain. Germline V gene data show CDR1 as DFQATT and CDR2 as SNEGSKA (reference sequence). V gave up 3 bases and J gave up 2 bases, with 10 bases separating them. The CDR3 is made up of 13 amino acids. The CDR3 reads CSASPSDNTEAFF. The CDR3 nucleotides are TGCAGTGCTAGTCCCTCCGATAACACTGAAGCTTTCTTT.

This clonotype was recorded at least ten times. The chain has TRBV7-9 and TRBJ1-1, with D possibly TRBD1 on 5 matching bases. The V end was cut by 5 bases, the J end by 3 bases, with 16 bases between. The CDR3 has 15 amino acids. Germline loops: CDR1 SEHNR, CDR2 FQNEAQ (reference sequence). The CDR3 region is CASSPRGGLDTEAFF. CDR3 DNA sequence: TGTGCCAGCAGCCCGCGGGGGGGGTTGGACACTGAAGCTTTCTTT.